The 3 T cell receptor beta chains given below trace back to one sample, sequenced in a study of fetal regulatory T cell absence and autoimmunity. Assay: immunoSEQ multiplex PCR; the TCRdb copy retains only in-frame clones and omits some. The data hold some 87,000 clones, with 55% to 75% observed a single time. The sequencing sample was made of pancreas tissue. The receptors shown here come from a male donor with IPEX syndrome.

Here the CDR3 DNA reads TGTGCCATCAGTGGCTGGGAGAGGAACACTGAAGCTTTCTTT. Its protein is CAISGWERNTEAFF. The chain couples TRBV10-3 to TRBJ1-1; no firm D call. Germline V gene sequence: CDR1 ENHRY, CDR2 SYGVKD. V lost 4 bases and J lost 1, with 10 bases in between. This CDR3 has 14 amino acids.

The chain uses TRBV29-1 and TRBJ2-7; D is undetermined. CDR1 and CDR2 from the germline V gene are SQVTM and ANQGSEA. V gave up 6 bases and J gave up 5 bases, with 17 bases separating them. CDR3 length: 13 amino acids. CDR3 coding DNA: TGCAGCGTCCGGATGGGTTTTGGGAACGAGCAGTACTTC. This encodes CSVRMGFGNEQYF.

This chain uses TRBV2 with TRBJ2-2, with 9 bases aligning to TRBD1. The V segment lost 4 bases and the J segment 0 bases; nucleotides outside the gene matches: 0. The CDR3 contains 15 residues. Germline assignment: CDR1 SNHLY and CDR2 FYNNEI. CDR3 coding DNA: TGTGCCAGCAGTGGACAGGGGGCGAACACCGGGGAGCTGTTTTTT. Translating it yields CASSGQGANTGELFF.